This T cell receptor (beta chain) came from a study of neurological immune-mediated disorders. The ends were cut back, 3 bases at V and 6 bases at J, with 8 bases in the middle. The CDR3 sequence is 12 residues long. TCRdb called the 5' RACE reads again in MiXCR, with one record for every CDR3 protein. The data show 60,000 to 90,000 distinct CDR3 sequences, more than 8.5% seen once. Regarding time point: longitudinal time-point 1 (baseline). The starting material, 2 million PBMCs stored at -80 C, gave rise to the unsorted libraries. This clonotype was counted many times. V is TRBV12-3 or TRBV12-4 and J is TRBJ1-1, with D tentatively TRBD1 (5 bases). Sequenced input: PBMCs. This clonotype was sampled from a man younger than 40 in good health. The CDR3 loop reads CASSLVGPEAFF. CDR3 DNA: TGTGCCAGCAGTTTGGTGGGACCTGAAGCTTTCTTT.